This T cell receptor beta chain was identified in a study of OX40 agonist ivuxolimab in advanced cancers. Study-wide points: At doses 0.1 to 3.0 mg/kg, CD4+ and CD8+ clones expanded.

A remark on this clone: No antigen is known for it.

Unmatched junction bases numbered 6, after V lost 5 bases and J lost 4 bases. Per germline, CDR1 MNHNY and CDR2 SVGAGI (reference sequence). There are 16 residues in the CDR3. Sequencing was performed with immunoSEQ multiplex PCR; in TCRdb, only in-frame clones are kept and a portion is missing. The top ten hold around 4.5% of the sample, which has some 54,000 clones, about 80% seen once. This clonotype was sampled from an adult with an advanced solid tumor such as melanoma, head and neck, liver or kidney cancer. This sequence joins TRBV6-6 and TRBJ2-1, with 12 positions matching TRBD2. The sample in question was CD4+ or CD8+ T cells sorted from blood, obtained in a trial of the OX40 agonist ivuxolimab. DNA for the CDR3: TGTGCCAGCAGTGGGACCGGACTAGCGGGGTACAATGAGCAGTTCTTC. It codes for CASSGTGLAGYNEQFF.